This T cell receptor (beta chain) was sequenced in a study of CD8 T cells in ankylosing spondylitis. TCRdb re-analysed the 5' RACE reads in MiXCR, keeping a single row per CDR3 protein. This sample has a few hundred thousand distinct CDR3 sequences, with roughly a tenth found just once. The sample holds many counts of this clonotype. The antigen remains unidentified. Study-wide points: The study looked at matched synovial fluid samples from ankylosing spondylitis patients. Disease-linked clones were reported to be significantly enriched there. Apparently characteristic of ankylosing spondylitis blood was a TCR beta motif (under ten highly homologous variants).

The CDR3 totals 15 residues. V lost 6 bases and J lost 0, with 15 bases in between. CDR1 is DFQATT, CDR2 SNEGSKA, per germline (reference sequence). V usage is TRBV20-1 and J usage is TRBJ1-3; D remains unclear. This receptor was taken from a male donor with ankylosing spondylitis or in good health (not recorded which). The sequencing input was blood, either unsorted or a sorted T cell fraction (not recorded which). Here the CDR3 reads CSASKDRNSGNTIYF. The CDR3 DNA follows: TGCAGTGCATCAAAAGACCGCAACTCTGGAAACACCATATATTTT.